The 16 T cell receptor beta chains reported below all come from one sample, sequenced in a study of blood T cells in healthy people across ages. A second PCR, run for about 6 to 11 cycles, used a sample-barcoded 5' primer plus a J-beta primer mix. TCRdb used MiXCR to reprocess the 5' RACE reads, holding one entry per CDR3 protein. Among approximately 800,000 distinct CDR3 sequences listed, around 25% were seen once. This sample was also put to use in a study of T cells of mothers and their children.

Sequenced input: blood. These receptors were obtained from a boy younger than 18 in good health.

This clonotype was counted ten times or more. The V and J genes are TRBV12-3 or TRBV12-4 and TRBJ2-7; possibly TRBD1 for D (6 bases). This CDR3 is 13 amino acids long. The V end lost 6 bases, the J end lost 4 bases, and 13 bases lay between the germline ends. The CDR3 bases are TGTGCCAGCAGCTCCGGCAGGGGATACGAGCAGTACTTC. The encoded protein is CASSSGRGYEQYF.

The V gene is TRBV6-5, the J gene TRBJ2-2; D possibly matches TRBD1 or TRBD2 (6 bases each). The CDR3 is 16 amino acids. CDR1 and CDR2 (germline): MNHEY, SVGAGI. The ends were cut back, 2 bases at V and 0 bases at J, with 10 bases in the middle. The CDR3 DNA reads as TGTGCCAGCAGTTACAGGGGGGACACGAACACCGGGGAGCTGTTTTTT. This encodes CASSYRGDTNTGELFF.

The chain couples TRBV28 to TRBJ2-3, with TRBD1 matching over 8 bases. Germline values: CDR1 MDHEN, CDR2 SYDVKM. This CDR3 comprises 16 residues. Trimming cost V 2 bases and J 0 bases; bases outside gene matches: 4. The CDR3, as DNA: TGTGCCAGCAGTTTACAGGGGGCTTCTAGCACAGATACGCAGTATTTT. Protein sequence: CASSLQGASSTDTQYF. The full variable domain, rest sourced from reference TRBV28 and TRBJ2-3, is DVKVTQSSRYLVKRTGEKVFLECVQDMDHENMFWYRQDPGLGLRLIYFSYDVKMKEKGDIPEGYSVSREKKERFSLILESASTNQTSMYLCASSLQGASSTDTQYFGPGTRLTVL.

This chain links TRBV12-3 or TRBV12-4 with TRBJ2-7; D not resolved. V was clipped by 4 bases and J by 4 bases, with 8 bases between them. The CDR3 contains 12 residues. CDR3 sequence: CASSYTQYEQYF. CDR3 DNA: TGTGCCAGCAGTTACACACAGTACGAGCAGTACTTC.

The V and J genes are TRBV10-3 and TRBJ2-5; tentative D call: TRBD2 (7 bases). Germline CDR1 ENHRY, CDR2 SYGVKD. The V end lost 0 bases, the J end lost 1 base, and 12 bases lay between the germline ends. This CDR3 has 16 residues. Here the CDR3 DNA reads TGTGCCATCAGTGAGTCGACTAGCAGGGGCCAAGAGACCCAGTACTTC. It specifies CAISESTSRGQETQYF.

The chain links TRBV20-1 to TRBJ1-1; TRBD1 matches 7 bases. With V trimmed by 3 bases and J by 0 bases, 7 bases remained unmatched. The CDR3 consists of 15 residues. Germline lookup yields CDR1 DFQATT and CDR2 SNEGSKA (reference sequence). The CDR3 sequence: CSARPGTAMNTEAFF. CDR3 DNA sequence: TGCAGTGCTAGGCCCGGGACAGCAATGAACACTGAAGCTTTCTTT.

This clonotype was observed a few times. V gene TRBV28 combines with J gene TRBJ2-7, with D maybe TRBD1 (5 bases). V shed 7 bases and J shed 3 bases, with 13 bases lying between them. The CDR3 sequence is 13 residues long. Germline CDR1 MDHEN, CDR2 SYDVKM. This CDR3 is CASTTGGNYEQYF. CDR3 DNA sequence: TGTGCCAGCACCACAGGCGGTAACTACGAGCAGTACTTC.

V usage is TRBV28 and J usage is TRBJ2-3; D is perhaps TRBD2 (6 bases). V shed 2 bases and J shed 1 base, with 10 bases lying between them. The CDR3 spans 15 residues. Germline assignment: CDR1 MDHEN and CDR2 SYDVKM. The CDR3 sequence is CASSLREVGTDTQYF. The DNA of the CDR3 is TGTGCCAGCAGTTTAAGGGAGGTGGGCACAGATACGCAGTATTTT.

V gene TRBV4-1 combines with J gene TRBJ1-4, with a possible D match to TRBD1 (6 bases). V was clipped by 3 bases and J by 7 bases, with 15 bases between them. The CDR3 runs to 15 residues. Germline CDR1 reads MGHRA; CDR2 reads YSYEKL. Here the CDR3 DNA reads TGCGCCAGCAGCCACCAGTGGAGGGGGAGTGAAAAACTGTTTTTT. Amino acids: CASSHQWRGSEKLFF.

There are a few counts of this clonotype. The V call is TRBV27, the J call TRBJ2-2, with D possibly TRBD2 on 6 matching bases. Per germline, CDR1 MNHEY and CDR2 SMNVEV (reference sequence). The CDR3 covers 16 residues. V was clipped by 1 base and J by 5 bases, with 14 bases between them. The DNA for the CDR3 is TGTGCCAGCAGTTTATACGGGGGATTCGAAACCGGGGAGCTGTTTTTT. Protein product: CASSLYGGFETGELFF.

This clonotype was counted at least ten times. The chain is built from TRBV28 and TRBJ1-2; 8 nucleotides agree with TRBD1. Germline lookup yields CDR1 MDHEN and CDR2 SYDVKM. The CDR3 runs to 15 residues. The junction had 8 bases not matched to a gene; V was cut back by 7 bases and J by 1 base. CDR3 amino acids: CASTILGQDNYGYTF. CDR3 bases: TGTGCCAGCACTATATTGGGACAGGATAACTATGGCTACACCTTC.

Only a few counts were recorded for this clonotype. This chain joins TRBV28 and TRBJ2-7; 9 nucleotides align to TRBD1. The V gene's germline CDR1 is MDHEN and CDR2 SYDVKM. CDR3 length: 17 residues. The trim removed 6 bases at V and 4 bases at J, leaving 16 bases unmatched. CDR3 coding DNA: TGTGCCAGCAGAGACGACAGGGGGTACTCCACTCTTTACGAGCAGTACTTC. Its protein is CASRDDRGYSTLYEQYF.

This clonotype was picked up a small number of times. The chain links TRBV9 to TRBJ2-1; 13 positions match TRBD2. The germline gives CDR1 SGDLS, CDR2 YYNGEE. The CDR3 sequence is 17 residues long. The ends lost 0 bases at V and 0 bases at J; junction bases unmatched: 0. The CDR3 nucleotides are TGTGCCAGCAGCGTAGGGACTAGCGGGGGCTCCTACAATGAGCAGTTCTTC. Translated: CASSVGTSGGSYNEQFF. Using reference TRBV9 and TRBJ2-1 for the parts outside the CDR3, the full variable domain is DSGVTQTPKHLITATGQRVTLRCSPRSGDLSVYWYQQSLDQGLQFLIQYYNGEERAKGNILERFSAQQFPDLHSELNLSSLELGDSALYFCASSVGTSGGSYNEQFFGPGTRLTVL.

In DNA, the CDR3 is TGTGCCAGCAGCCAAGAGGCGAGCCTCCCCTACGAGCAGTACTTC. It translates to CASSQEASLPYEQYF. The chain couples TRBV14 to TRBJ2-7; D remains unclear. Per the germline V gene, CDR1 is SGHDN and CDR2 is FVKESK. The CDR3 spans 15 residues. The V end lost 0 bases, the J end lost 2 bases, and 11 bases lay between the germline ends. The full variable domain, completed using reference TRBV14 and TRBJ2-7, is EAGVTQFPSHSVIEKGQTVTLRCDPISGHDNLYWYRRVMGKEIKFLLHFVKESKQDESGMPNNRFLAERTGGTYSTLKVQPAELEDSGVYFCASSQEASLPYEQYFGPGTRLTVT.

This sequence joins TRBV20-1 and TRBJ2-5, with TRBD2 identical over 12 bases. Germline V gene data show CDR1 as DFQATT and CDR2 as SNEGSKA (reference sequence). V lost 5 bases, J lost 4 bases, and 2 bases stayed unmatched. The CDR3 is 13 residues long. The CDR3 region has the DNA TGCAGTGCTGGGACTAGCGGGTTAGAGACCCAGTACTTC. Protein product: CSAGTSGLETQYF.

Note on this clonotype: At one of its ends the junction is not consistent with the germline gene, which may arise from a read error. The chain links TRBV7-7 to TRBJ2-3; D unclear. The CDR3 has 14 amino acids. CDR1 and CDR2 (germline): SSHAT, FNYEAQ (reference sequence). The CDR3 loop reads CASSPSADTDTQYF. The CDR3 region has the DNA TGTGCTAGCAGCCCGAGCGCCGACACAGATACGCAGTATTTT.